The rows below give T cell receptor beta chains drawn from one sample of a study of blood T cell repertoires in COVID-19. Some clones are missing from TCRdb's copy, which holds only in-frame ones; the method was immunoSEQ multiplex PCR. The table shows about 170,000 clones, with more than 70% occurring only once. Sequencing was done on a sample of peripheral blood. The receptor source for this set is a man aged 50-59 years who had recovered from COVID-19. Each CDR3 is given with its conserved first and last residue. Each record gives: CDR3 protein, CDR3 DNA, D gene, clone size, J gene, V gene. A D gene is named only where the DNA matches it firmly. Clone size is not always given. Where it is, it says once, few, many or a class for expanded clones.

CDR3aa: CASSLAEASNTEAFF
CDR3nt: TGTGCCAGCAGCCTAGCGGAGGCTTCGAACACTGAAGCTTTCTTT
d_gene: .
abundance: .
j_gene: TRBJ1-1
v_gene: TRBV3-1/TRBV3-2

CDR3aa: CASSVAPRTSGGNEQYF
CDR3nt: TGTGCCAGCAGCGTAGCCCCTAGGACTAGCGGGGGCAACGAGCAGTACTTC
d_gene: TRBD2
abundance: .
j_gene: TRBJ2-7
v_gene: TRBV9

CDR3aa: CASRRDTDTEAFF
CDR3nt: TGCGCCAGCCGCCGGGATACGGACACTGAAGCTTTCTTT
d_gene: .
abundance: .
j_gene: TRBJ1-1
v_gene: TRBV5-1

CDR3aa: CASSSTGNTEAFF
CDR3nt: TGCGCCAGCAGCTCAACAGGGAACACTGAAGCTTTCTTT
d_gene: .
abundance: .
j_gene: TRBJ1-1
v_gene: TRBV5-1

CDR3aa: CASSYGQGSTQPQHF
CDR3nt: TGTGCCAGCAGCTACGGACAGGGGTCGACTCAGCCCCAGCATTTT
d_gene: TRBD1
abundance: .
j_gene: TRBJ1-5
v_gene: TRBV7-8

CDR3aa: CASSDSGGTYEQYF
CDR3nt: TGTGCCAGCAGCGACAGCGGGGGGACCTACGAGCAGTACTTC
d_gene: TRBD2
abundance: .
j_gene: TRBJ2-7
v_gene: TRBV7-9

CDR3aa: CASSQDPGDSGPPNDGYTF
CDR3nt: TGCGCCAGCAGCCAAGACCCCGGGGACTCAGGGCCCCCTAACGATGGCTACACCTTC
d_gene: .
abundance: .
j_gene: TRBJ1-2
v_gene: TRBV4-1

CDR3aa: CSARDRTSSGANVLTF
CDR3nt: TGCAGCGCCCGGGACAGGACGAGCTCTGGGGCCAACGTCCTGACTTTC
d_gene: TRBD1
abundance: .
j_gene: TRBJ2-6
v_gene: TRBV29-1

CDR3aa: CASNKDRYSNQPQHF
CDR3nt: TGTGCCAGCAATAAAGACAGGTATAGCAATCAGCCCCAGCATTTT
d_gene: .
abundance: .
j_gene: TRBJ1-5
v_gene: TRBV2

CDR3aa: CASSLGLTNTEAFF
CDR3nt: TGCGCCAGCAGCCTCGGACTGACGAACACTGAAGCTTTCTTT
d_gene: .
abundance: .
j_gene: TRBJ1-1
v_gene: TRBV5-1

CDR3aa: CASRPSLGRGETQYF
CDR3nt: TGTGCCAGCAGGCCCTCCTTAGGAAGAGGAGAGACCCAGTACTTC
d_gene: .
abundance: .
j_gene: TRBJ2-5
v_gene: TRBV6-5

CDR3aa: CASSVAGGYGYTF
CDR3nt: TGTGCCAGCAGCGTAGCGGGTGGGTATGGCTACACCTTC
d_gene: .
abundance: .
j_gene: TRBJ1-2
v_gene: TRBV9

CDR3aa: CASSLAPTRNYGYTF
CDR3nt: TGTGCCAGCAGCTTAGCACCCACAAGAAACTATGGCTACACCTTC
d_gene: .
abundance: .
j_gene: TRBJ1-2
v_gene: TRBV7-2

CDR3aa: CASSLIPPSGGVVYNEQFF
CDR3nt: TGTGCCAGCAGCTTAATTCCTCCTAGCGGGGGGGTTGTTTACAATGAGCAGTTCTTC
d_gene: TRBD2
abundance: .
j_gene: TRBJ2-1
v_gene: TRBV11-2

CDR3aa: CASSVQGTYEQYF
CDR3nt: TGTGCCAGCAGCGTACAGGGGACCTACGAGCAGTACTTC
d_gene: TRBD1
abundance: .
j_gene: TRBJ2-7
v_gene: TRBV7-2

CDR3aa: CASSIMGPYGYTF
CDR3nt: TGTGCCAGTAGTATCATGGGGCCTTATGGCTACACCTTC
d_gene: .
abundance: .
j_gene: TRBJ1-2
v_gene: TRBV19

CDR3aa: CASGGRLAGGLSSYNEQFF
CDR3nt: TGTGCCAGCGGCGGTAGACTAGCGGGAGGCCTAAGCTCCTACAATGAGCAGTTCTTC
d_gene: TRBD2
abundance: .
j_gene: TRBJ2-1
v_gene: TRBV2

CDR3aa: CASQDGDPGSNQPQHF
CDR3nt: TGTGCCAGCCAAGATGGGGATCCGGGGAGCAATCAGCCCCAGCATTTT
d_gene: .
abundance: .
j_gene: TRBJ1-5
v_gene: TRBV28

CDR3aa: CATTVGQKTDTQYF
CDR3nt: TGTGCCACAACTGTGGGACAGAAGACAGATACGCAGTATTTT
d_gene: TRBD1
abundance: .
j_gene: TRBJ2-3
v_gene: TRBV19

CDR3aa: CASSLQRADTQYF
CDR3nt: TGTGCCAGCAGCTTGCAACGGGCAGATACGCAGTATTTT
d_gene: .
abundance: .
j_gene: TRBJ2-3
v_gene: TRBV7-2

CDR3aa: CASSLSASGLLSEQYF
CDR3nt: TGTGCCAGCAGTTTATCGGCTAGCGGTCTCCTAAGCGAGCAGTACTTC
d_gene: TRBD2
abundance: .
j_gene: TRBJ2-7
v_gene: TRBV27

CDR3aa: CASSYSTGELFF
CDR3nt: TGTGCCAGCAGTTACTCCACCGGGGAGCTGTTTTTT
d_gene: .
abundance: .
j_gene: TRBJ2-2
v_gene: TRBV7-3

CDR3aa: CATSRAQPYEQYF
CDR3nt: TGTGCCACCAGCAGAGCACAGCCCTACGAGCAGTACTTC
d_gene: .
abundance: .
j_gene: TRBJ2-7
v_gene: TRBV15

CDR3aa: CATSRDNRGTGGNTEAFF
CDR3nt: TGTGCCACCAGCAGAGATAATAGAGGGACAGGGGGGAACACTGAAGCTTTCTTT
d_gene: TRBD1
abundance: .
j_gene: TRBJ1-1
v_gene: TRBV15

CDR3aa: CASSVGQGDLGYTF
CDR3nt: TGTGCCAGCAGCGTGGGACAGGGGGACCTTGGCTACACCTTC
d_gene: TRBD1
abundance: .
j_gene: TRBJ1-2
v_gene: TRBV5-4

CDR3aa: CASSYSAGAITEAFF
CDR3nt: TGTGCCAGCAGTTACTCGGCAGGGGCGATAACTGAAGCTTTCTTT
d_gene: .
abundance: .
j_gene: TRBJ1-1
v_gene: TRBV6-2/TRBV6-3

CDR3aa: CASSSEGGRNGYTF
CDR3nt: TGTGCCAGCAGTTCCGAAGGAGGACGTAATGGCTACACCTTC
d_gene: .
abundance: .
j_gene: TRBJ1-2
v_gene: TRBV2

CDR3aa: CASSTNAGGGETQYF
CDR3nt: TGTGCCAGCAGCACAAACGCGGGAGGCGGGGAGACCCAGTACTTC
d_gene: TRBD2
abundance: .
j_gene: TRBJ2-5
v_gene: TRBV7-2

CDR3aa: CASSIRTSGGYNEQFF
CDR3nt: TGTGCCAGCAGCATACGGACTAGCGGGGGATACAATGAGCAGTTCTTC
d_gene: TRBD2
abundance: .
j_gene: TRBJ2-1
v_gene: TRBV7-2

CDR3aa: CASSKPVYNEQFF
CDR3nt: TGTGCCAGCAGCAAGCCGGTTTACAATGAGCAGTTCTTC
d_gene: .
abundance: few
j_gene: TRBJ2-1
v_gene: TRBV28

CDR3aa: CASSAGTVGELFF
CDR3nt: TGTGCCAGCAGCGCTGGGACTGTCGGGGAGCTGTTTTTT
d_gene: .
abundance: .
j_gene: TRBJ2-2
v_gene: TRBV9

CDR3aa: CATSRDWGEQFF
CDR3nt: TGTGCCACCAGCAGAGATTGGGGCGAGCAGTTCTTC
d_gene: .
abundance: .
j_gene: TRBJ2-1
v_gene: TRBV15

CDR3aa: CASSPLTGSYEQYF
CDR3nt: TGTGCCAGCAGTCCTCTGACTGGCTCCTACGAGCAGTACTTC
d_gene: .
abundance: .
j_gene: TRBJ2-7
v_gene: TRBV6-5

CDR3aa: CASSEFGTYYGYTF
CDR3nt: TGTGCCAGCAGTGAATTCGGGACATACTATGGCTACACCTTC
d_gene: .
abundance: .
j_gene: TRBJ1-2
v_gene: TRBV25-1

CDR3aa: CASSLSGQGVTEAFF
CDR3nt: TGTGCCAGCAGTTTGTCTGGACAGGGGGTCACTGAAGCTTTCTTT
d_gene: TRBD1
abundance: .
j_gene: TRBJ1-1
v_gene: TRBV27

CDR3aa: CASIATGENEKLFF
CDR3nt: TGTGCCAGTATCGCGACAGGGGAGAATGAAAAACTGTTTTTT
d_gene: TRBD1
abundance: .
j_gene: TRBJ1-4
v_gene: TRBV19

CDR3aa: CASSQDRASSGNTIYF
CDR3nt: TGTGCCAGCTCACAAGACAGGGCGAGCTCTGGAAACACCATATATTTT
d_gene: TRBD1
abundance: .
j_gene: TRBJ1-3
v_gene: TRBV18

CDR3aa: CASSPGNGETQYF
CDR3nt: TGTGCCAGCTCACCCGGGAATGGGGAGACCCAGTACTTC
d_gene: .
abundance: once
j_gene: TRBJ2-5
v_gene: TRBV18

CDR3aa: CSVLQGWGETQYF
CDR3nt: TGCAGCGTTTTACAGGGGTGGGGAGAGACCCAGTACTTC
d_gene: TRBD1
abundance: .
j_gene: TRBJ2-5
v_gene: TRBV29-1

CDR3aa: CASSLGNTDTQYF
CDR3nt: TGTGCCAGCAGCCTCGGGAACACAGATACGCAGTATTTT
d_gene: .
abundance: .
j_gene: TRBJ2-3
v_gene: TRBV27

CDR3aa: CASNWEGLGAQHF
CDR3nt: TGTGCCAGCAATTGGGAGGGCCTGGGAGCCCAGCATTTT
d_gene: .
abundance: .
j_gene: TRBJ1-5
v_gene: TRBV6-5

CDR3aa: CASSSHRGRTEAFF
CDR3nt: TGTGCCAGCAGTTCCCACAGGGGGCGCACTGAAGCTTTCTTT
d_gene: TRBD1
abundance: .
j_gene: TRBJ1-1
v_gene: TRBV6-5

CDR3aa: CASSPLIPRNTGELFF
CDR3nt: TGTGCCAGCAGCCCCCTCATTCCGAGAAACACCGGGGAGCTGTTTTTT
d_gene: .
abundance: .
j_gene: TRBJ2-2
v_gene: TRBV3-1/TRBV3-2

CDR3aa: CASSQDLAQGAGTQYF
CDR3nt: TGCGCCAGCAGCCAAGATTTGGCGCAGGGGGCTGGGACCCAGTACTTC
d_gene: TRBD1
abundance: once
j_gene: TRBJ2-5
v_gene: TRBV4-3

CDR3aa: CASSTSRGQGLEAFF
CDR3nt: TGTGCCAGCAGCACTAGTCGGGGACAGGGACTTGAAGCTTTCTTT
d_gene: TRBD1
abundance: .
j_gene: TRBJ1-1
v_gene: TRBV7-2

CDR3aa: CASSSNMQENTEAFF
CDR3nt: TGCGCCAGCAGCTCGAATATGCAGGAGAACACTGAAGCTTTCTTT
d_gene: .
abundance: .
j_gene: TRBJ1-1
v_gene: TRBV5-1

CDR3aa: CASSLAGSLPGNTIYF
CDR3nt: TGTGCCAGCAGTTTAGCGGGCAGCCTGCCTGGAAACACCATATATTTT
d_gene: .
abundance: once
j_gene: TRBJ1-3
v_gene: TRBV27

CDR3aa: CASIPGGQGAHNYGYTF
CDR3nt: TGTGCCAGCATCCCGGGGGGACAGGGGGCACATAACTATGGCTACACCTTC
d_gene: TRBD1
abundance: .
j_gene: TRBJ1-2
v_gene: TRBV28

CDR3aa: CASSYSRESYEQYF
CDR3nt: TGTGCCAGCAGTTACTCGAGAGAGTCCTACGAGCAGTACTTC
d_gene: .
abundance: .
j_gene: TRBJ2-7
v_gene: TRBV6-5

CDR3aa: CASSFAGMEGQYF
CDR3nt: TGTGCCAGCAGTTTCGCCGGGATGGAGGGGCAGTACTTC
d_gene: .
abundance: .
j_gene: TRBJ2-7
v_gene: TRBV6-6

CDR3aa: CASSRTVYEQYF
CDR3nt: TGTGCCAGCAGCCGGACAGTCTACGAGCAGTACTTC
d_gene: .
abundance: .
j_gene: TRBJ2-7
v_gene: TRBV3-1/TRBV3-2

CDR3aa: CASSHEKGKDCSYEQYF
CDR3nt: TGTGCCAGCAGCCATGAGAAAGGGAAGGACTGCTCCTACGAGCAGTACTTC
d_gene: .
abundance: .
j_gene: TRBJ2-7
v_gene: TRBV3-1/TRBV3-2

CDR3aa: CASSLAFGQGNGYTF
CDR3nt: TGTGCCAGCAGCTTAGCATTCGGGCAGGGGAATGGCTACACCTTC
d_gene: .
abundance: .
j_gene: TRBJ1-2
v_gene: TRBV7-2

CDR3aa: CASSPAGFNTEAFF
CDR3nt: TGTGCCAGCTCACCGGCAGGCTTTAACACTGAAGCTTTCTTT
d_gene: .
abundance: .
j_gene: TRBJ1-1
v_gene: TRBV18

CDR3aa: CASSYARGRSGNTIYF
CDR3nt: TGTGCCAGCAGTTACGCCAGGGGGAGGTCTGGAAACACCATATATTTT
d_gene: TRBD1
abundance: .
j_gene: TRBJ1-3
v_gene: TRBV6-5

CDR3aa: CASSLGAANEKLFF
CDR3nt: TGTGCCAGCTCCCTGGGGGCGGCTAATGAAAAACTGTTTTTT
d_gene: .
abundance: .
j_gene: TRBJ1-4
v_gene: TRBV18

CDR3aa: CASSWRQGLYEQYF
CDR3nt: TGTGCCAGCAGTTGGAGACAGGGACTCTACGAGCAGTACTTC
d_gene: .
abundance: few
j_gene: TRBJ2-7
v_gene: TRBV6-6